This T cell receptor beta chain was profiled in a study of blood T cell repertoires in COVID-19. Looking at the study overall: Samples came from the United States, Italy and Spain, spanning acute and convalescent COVID-19. T cells, B-cell-depleted T cells, or PBMCs supplied cDNA or gDNA.

TCRdb's copy holds only in-frame clones and misses some; the assay was immunoSEQ multiplex PCR. The data show 130,000 to 150,000 clones, with roughly 86% seen just once and over 2% held by the top ten. The V gene's germline CDR1 is MNHEY and CDR2 SVGEGT. CDR3 length: 13 amino acids. The V and J ends lost 5 bases and 4 bases respectively, with 8 bases between them. The material sequenced was peripheral blood. The chain joins TRBV6-2 or TRBV6-3 to TRBJ2-2; D is undetermined. The source of this sequence is a human donor in a cohort sampled during active COVID-19. CDR3 sequence (DNA): TGTGCCAGCAGTGTACTTTTCACCGGGGAGCTGTTTTTT. It is translated as CASSVLFTGELFF.